One and the same sample provided the 9 T cell receptor beta chains below, sequenced in a study of shared clonotypes between healthy human individuals. Naive CD8 cells lacked CD45RO and underwent positive selection for CCR7, leaving out terminally differentiated effector memory CD45RA+ cells. The method was immunoSEQ multiplex PCR; TCRdb's version includes in-frame clones alone and lacks a portion of them. Among about 580,000 clones listed, 95% to 98% were seen once. The sample taken for sequencing was naive CD8+ T cells sorted from blood. The receptor source for this set is a man younger than 40 in good health.

The gene calls are TRBV19 and TRBJ2-2, with 10 bases matching TRBD1. Germline V CDR1 and CDR2: LNHDA, SQIVND (reference sequence). This CDR3 has 16 amino acids. V trimming: 8 bases; J trimming: 5 bases; junction bases outside the gene matches: 11. In DNA, the CDR3 is TGTGCCAGTCTCCCCGGGACAGGGGACGAAACCGGGGAGCTGTTTTTT. Translating it yields CASLPGTGDETGELFF.

This clone has a single count. V and J are TRBV9 and TRBJ2-3; D gene ambiguous. The germline CDR1 and CDR2 sequences are SGDLS and YYNGEE. The CDR3 consists of 16 residues. Trimming left V 0 bases short and J 4 bases short, with 15 bases between. The CDR3 DNA is TGTGCCAGCAGCGTAGCCGACTCGGCCTTCGCAGATACGCAGTATTTT. Protein: CASSVADSAFADTQYF.

Notes on this clone: Distinct nucleotide sequences in the sample also encode this CDR3. This chain connects TRBV9 to TRBJ1-2; the D gene is possibly TRBD1 (5 bases). In germline, CDR1 is SGDLS, CDR2 YYNGEE. V was cut by 3 bases and J by 2 bases, with 11 bases left in between. The CDR3 spans 14 residues. The CDR3 DNA sequence: TGTGCCAGCAGCGCCAGGGACCCCAACTATGGCTACACCTTC. This gives the protein CASSARDPNYGYTF.

V and J are TRBV14 and TRBJ2-7; no reliable D call. The germline V gene encodes CDR1 SGHDN and CDR2 FVKESK. V lost 2 bases to trimming and J lost 3 bases, with 11 bases between them. The CDR3 totals 14 residues. The CDR3 loop reads CASSQQNQNYEQYF. The CDR3 DNA sequence: TGTGCCAGCAGCCAACAAAACCAGAACTACGAGCAGTACTTC.

The chain employs TRBV10-3 and TRBJ2-5, with TRBD2 as a possible D gene (5 bases). From germline, CDR1 is ENHRY and CDR2 SYGVKD. V was pared by 6 bases and J by 2 bases, with 16 bases between. The CDR3 has 15 amino acids. This CDR3 is CAIRERLDLQETQYF. The CDR3 nucleotides read TGTGCCATCAGGGAAAGACTGGACTTACAAGAGACCCAGTACTTC.

CDR3 DNA sequence: TGTGCCACCCATACTAGCGGGAGAGAGCAGTTCTTC. It specifies CATHTSGREQFF. The chain joins TRBV7-9 to TRBJ2-1; TRBD2 matches at 11 bases. The CDR3 sequence is 12 residues long. J was trimmed by 10 bases and V by 10 bases; bases with no gene match: 6. Germline V lookup: CDR1 SEHNR, CDR2 FQNEAQ (reference sequence). The full variable domain, rest sourced from reference TRBV7-9 and TRBJ2-1, is DTGVSQNPRHKITKRGQNVTFRCDPISEHNRLYWYRQTLGQGPEFLTYFQNEAQLEKSRLLSDRFSAERPKGSFSTLEIQRTEQGDSAMYLCATHTSGREQFFGPGTRLTVL.

This chain joins TRBV19 and TRBJ2-1, with D hard to call. V lost 8 bases to trimming and J lost 0 bases, with 8 bases between them. This CDR3 has 13 residues. Germline V CDR1 and CDR2: LNHDA, SQIVND (reference sequence). CDR3 in DNA: TGTGCCAGTGCCCACGACTCCTACAATGAGCAGTTCTTC. Translated: CASAHDSYNEQFF. The complete variable domain, with remaining parts taken from reference TRBV19 and TRBJ2-1, reads DGGITQSPKYLFRKEGQNVTLSCEQNLNHDAMYWYRQDPGQGLRLIYYSQIVNDFQKGDIAEGYSVSREKKESFPLTVTSAQKNPTAFYLCASAHDSYNEQFFGPGTRLTVL.

This chain joins TRBV25-1 and TRBJ2-6; TRBD1 aligns across 7 bases. Germline CDR1 is MGHDK and CDR2 is SYGVNS. Germline trimming cut 4 bases from V and 0 bases from J; bases unmatched to any gene: 6. The CDR3 has 17 amino acids. DNA for the CDR3: TGTGCCAGCAGTGGGACAGGTACCTACTCTGGGGCCAACGTCCTGACTTTC. Encoded protein: CASSGTGTYSGANVLTF.

The chain uses TRBV5-1 and TRBJ2-7; no definite D call. The CDR3 totals 13 residues. V was cut by 2 bases and J by 3 bases, with 9 bases left in between. Per germline, CDR1 SGHRS and CDR2 YFSETQ. CDR3 DNA: TGCGCCAGCAGCTTCGGGCCGCTCTACGAGCAGTACTTC. Residues: CASSFGPLYEQYF.